Listed here are 29 T cell receptor beta chains from one sample, sequenced in a study of blood T cell repertoires in COVID-19. Libraries were prepared by immunoSEQ multiplex PCR; TCRdb keeps only in-frame clonotypes and omits some of them. The repertoire holds 90,000 to 110,000 clones, with approximately 84% as singletons. The sample taken for sequencing was peripheral blood. All receptors derive from a woman aged 45-60 years with acute or convalescent COVID-19.

The chain joins TRBV18 to TRBJ1-2; tentative D call: TRBD1 (5 bases). CDR1 KGHSH and CDR2 LQKENI come from the germline V gene. The CDR3 is 15 amino acids. The germline V and J ends were trimmed by 0 bases and 4 bases, with 12 bases remaining between them. DNA for the CDR3: TGTGCCAGCTCACCACCGACAGACGCTCTCTATGGCTACACCTTC. As protein: CASSPPTDALYGYTF.

The rearrangement joins TRBV3-1 (or the pseudogene TRBV3-2) to TRBJ1-3; the D gene is possibly TRBD1 (6 bases). The V and J ends lost 4 bases and 0 bases respectively, with 16 bases between them. CDR3 length equals 17 residues. Germline V CDR1 and CDR2: LGHDT, YNNKEL (reference sequence). In DNA, the CDR3 is TGTGCCAGCAGCCGGGACAAAGGACTAGTCTCTGGAAACACCATATATTTT. This translates into CASSRDKGLVSGNTIYF.

The V and J genes are TRBV20-1 and TRBJ1-5, with 7 bases matching TRBD1. This CDR3 region has 11 residues. V gave up 6 bases and J gave up 8 bases; unmatched junction bases: 4. Germline CDR1 DFQATT, CDR2 SNEGSKA (reference sequence). The CDR3 sequence: CSARTGEPQHF. The CDR3 DNA sequence: TGCAGTGCCCGAACAGGGGAGCCCCAGCATTTT.

V usage is TRBV24-1 and J usage is TRBJ2-1; tentative D call: TRBD1 (6 bases). The germline gives CDR1 KGHDR, CDR2 SFDVKD. This CDR3 is 15 amino acids long. The germline V and J ends were trimmed by 1 base and 2 bases, with 8 bases remaining between them. CDR3 in DNA: TGTGCCACCAGTGATTTAGAGGGGGCCTACAATGAGCAGTTCTTC. Translated, it gives CATSDLEGAYNEQFF.

The V gene is TRBV2, the J gene TRBJ2-3; D call uncertain. CDR1 is SNHLY, CDR2 FYNNEI, per germline. V was cut by 1 base and J by 3 bases, with 8 bases left in between. The CDR3 length is 14 residues. The CDR3 sequence: CASSEVLETDTQYF. The CDR3 bases are TGTGCCAGCAGTGAAGTCTTAGAAACAGATACGCAGTATTTT.

The V call is TRBV7-9, the J call TRBJ1-5; TRBD1 is a possible D gene (6 bases). The CDR3 sequence is 17 residues long. Germline lookup yields CDR1 SEHNR and CDR2 FQNEAQ (reference sequence). The V gene lost 5 bases and the J gene lost 7 bases, with 24 bases spanning the gap. The DNA for the CDR3 is TGTGCCAGCAGCCCTACGAATCGGGACACCGGTAGACAGCCCCAGCATTTT. Translated, it gives CASSPTNRDTGRQPQHF.

The chain combines TRBV10-3 with TRBJ1-1; TRBD1 might be the D (5 bases). Trimming removed 3 bases from V and 5 bases from J, with 16 bases in between. Germline V CDR1 and CDR2: ENHRY, SYGVKD. The CDR3 runs 15 residues. The CDR3 loop reads CAISDTRWGETEAFF. The CDR3 DNA sequence: TGTGCCATCAGTGATACCCGGTGGGGGGAAACTGAAGCTTTCTTT.

The V and J genes are TRBV14 and TRBJ2-7; D gene unclear. Germline V CDR1 and CDR2: SGHDN, FVKESK. This CDR3 is built from 15 residues. The ends were cut back, 1 base at V and 0 bases at J, with 10 bases in the middle. CDR3 residues: CASSQGSRSSYEQYF. The CDR3 DNA sequence: TGTGCCAGCAGCCAAGGAAGTAGGAGCTCCTACGAGCAGTACTTC.

V usage is TRBV11-1 and J usage is TRBJ1-2; a possible D gene is TRBD1 (5 bases). The V gene's germline CDR1 is SGHAT and CDR2 FQDESV (reference sequence). The V end lost 4 bases, the J end lost 7 bases, and 10 bases lay between the germline ends. The CDR3 totals 12 residues. In DNA form, the CDR3 reads TGTGCCAGCAGCTGGCAGGGTAGTGGCTACACCTTC. It translates to CASSWQGSGYTF.

The genes are TRBV20-1 and TRBJ1-4, with D unresolved. Trimming stripped 3 bases from V and 5 bases from J, with 10 bases between. The CDR3 length is 13 residues. Germline V lookup: CDR1 DFQATT, CDR2 SNEGSKA (reference sequence). CDR3 DNA: TGCAGTGCTAGTCGCCAGAAGAATGAAAAACTGTTTTTT. Its translation: CSASRQKNEKLFF.

This clone appeared a few times. The chain links TRBV6-5 to TRBJ1-2; 10 bases fit TRBD1. Per germline, CDR1 MNHEY and CDR2 SVGAGI. This CDR3 is built from 14 residues. V trimming: 6 bases; J trimming: 8 bases; junction bases outside the gene matches: 9. The CDR3 is CASRLKTGGLGYTF. The CDR3 nucleotides read TGTGCCAGCAGACTCAAGACAGGGGGCTTGGGCTACACCTTC.

This chain joins TRBV14 and TRBJ1-4, with no clear D. The V end was cut by 4 bases, the J end by 5 bases, with 11 bases between. The germline V gene has CDR1 SGHDN and CDR2 FVKESK. The CDR3 runs to 14 residues. This CDR3 reads CASSLGRINEKLFF. In DNA form, the CDR3 reads TGTGCCAGCAGCCTGGGCCGAATAAATGAAAAACTGTTTTTT.

The chain links TRBV11-2 to TRBJ2-2, with D perhaps TRBD1 (6 bases). Germline V CDR1 and CDR2: SGHAT, FQNNGV. Trimming cost V 7 bases and J 0 bases, with 9 bases left between them. The CDR3 loop spans 14 amino acids. The CDR3 reads CASNPGANTGELFF. CDR3 nucleotides: TGTGCCAGCAACCCAGGGGCGAACACCGGGGAGCTGTTTTTT.

The chain carries TRBV27 and TRBJ2-1; 10 bases line up with TRBD2. V was clipped by 2 bases and J by 2 bases; unmatched bases: 12. The CDR3 is 19 amino acids. Germline CDR1 MNHEY, CDR2 SMNVEV (reference sequence). CDR3 nucleotide sequence: TGTGCCAGCAGTTTAAGGTCAGCGGGGGGGCTTGAAACCTACAATGAGCAGTTCTTC. The encoded protein is CASSLRSAGGLETYNEQFF.

The genes are TRBV5-5 and TRBJ1-2; no clear D. The V gene's germline CDR1 is SGHKS and CDR2 YYEKEE (reference sequence). The CDR3 runs to 15 residues. The V and J ends lost 4 bases and 0 bases respectively, with 13 bases between them. CDR3 nucleotide sequence: TGTGCCAGCAGCCCCCCAGGAACTGCTAACTATGGCTACACCTTC. Amino acid sequence: CASSPPGTANYGYTF.

The J gene is TRBJ2-3, the V gene TRBV5-4, with TRBD2 identical over 8 bases. The CDR3 length is 15 residues. Trimming took 3 bases from V and 2 from J; bases not matched to a gene: 5. Germline values: CDR1 SGHNT, CDR2 YYREEE (reference sequence). The chain's CDR3 is CASSSRTSSTDTQYF. For the CDR3, the DNA is TGTGCCAGCAGCTCCAGGACTAGCTCCACAGATACGCAGTATTTT.

This chain uses TRBV28 with TRBJ1-5; 12 nucleotides line up with TRBD1. The ends lost 3 bases at V and 7 bases at J; junction bases unmatched: 7. This CDR3 is built from 16 residues. Germline V gene lookup returns CDR1 MDHEN and CDR2 SYDVKM. The CDR3 protein is CASSFPGTGGRQPQHF. The DNA of the CDR3 is TGTGCCAGCAGTTTTCCCGGGACAGGGGGCAGGCAGCCCCAGCATTTT.

This chain connects TRBV2 to TRBJ2-6; D is ambiguous. The germline gives CDR1 SNHLY, CDR2 FYNNEI. This CDR3 comprises 15 residues. With 6 bases removed from V and 0 bases from J, the gap between germline ends came to 9 bases. The CDR3 DNA sequence: TGTGCCAGCAGGGTGGCCGTCTCTGGGGCCAACGTCCTGACTTTC. Amino acid sequence: CASRVAVSGANVLTF.

The CDR3 reads CSVENTGGRTEAFF. DNA of the CDR3: TGCAGCGTGGAGAACACAGGGGGACGGACTGAAGCTTTCTTT. V usage is TRBV29-1 and J usage is TRBJ1-1; 8 positions match TRBD1. The CDR3 consists of 14 residues. With 6 bases clipped from V and 5 bases from J, the junction kept 11 bases outside the gene matches. Germline V gives CDR1 SQVTM, CDR2 ANQGSEA. The whole variable domain, filled in from reference TRBV29-1 and TRBJ1-1, reads SAVISQKPSRDICQRGTSLTIQCQVDSQVTMMFWYRQQPGQSLTLIATANQGSEATYESGFVIDKFPISRPNLTFSTLTVSNMSPEDSSIYLCSVENTGGRTEAFFGQGTRLTVV.

This chain joins TRBV4-1 and TRBJ2-3, with 7 bases fitting TRBD2. The V gene's germline CDR1 is MGHRA and CDR2 YSYEKL. Trimming at V came to 1 base and at J to 4 bases, leaving 8 bases not matched to a gene. This CDR3 contains 16 residues. The DNA for the CDR3 is TGCGCCAGCAGCCAAGCTAGCGGAACCTCATCAGATACGCAGTATTTT. Protein product: CASSQASGTSSDTQYF.

The gene calls are TRBV18 and TRBJ1-5; TRBD1 matches 9 bases. The J segment lost 4 bases and the V segment lost 6 bases, leaving 10 bases of the junction unmatched. This CDR3 contains 16 residues. Germline CDR1 KGHSH, CDR2 LQKENI. The CDR3 DNA reads as TGTGCCAGCTCGTTATCCGGGACAGGGTCTAATCAGCCCCAGCATTTT. Amino acids: CASSLSGTGSNQPQHF.

The CDR3 region has the DNA TGTGCCAGCAGTTACGAGCGGGGGTACTCCTACAATGAGCAGTTCTTC. It codes for CASSYERGYSYNEQFF. The rearrangement joins TRBV6-6 to TRBJ2-1, with 8 nucleotides matching TRBD2. The junction had 3 bases not matched to a gene; V was cut back by 2 bases and J by 0 bases. The germline gives CDR1 MNHNY, CDR2 SVGAGI (reference sequence). This CDR3 is 16 amino acids long.

The V and J genes are TRBV6-5 and TRBJ1-2; tentatively, D is TRBD1 (5 bases). Germline lookup yields CDR1 MNHEY and CDR2 SVGAGI. This CDR3 region has 15 residues. V lost 7 bases and J lost 2, with 17 bases in between. The CDR3 here is CASKTGNSQNYGYTF. CDR3 nucleotide sequence: TGTGCCAGCAAAACAGGAAACTCGCAGAACTATGGCTACACCTTC.

The chain has TRBV28 and TRBJ1-2; a possible D gene is TRBD1 (6 bases). CDR1 and CDR2 from the germline V gene are MDHEN and SYDVKM. Between the trimmed V and J ends, which lost 6 bases and 4 bases, there was a span of 12 bases. The CDR3 totals 13 residues. The CDR3 reads CASRAGAGYGYTF. In DNA form, the CDR3 reads TGTGCCAGCAGAGCGGGGGCCGGCTATGGCTACACCTTC.

The rearrangement joins TRBV29-1 to TRBJ2-7; D perhaps matches TRBD2 (7 bases). Germline loops: CDR1 SQVTM, CDR2 ANQGSEA. V gave up 2 bases and J gave up 9 bases, with 14 bases separating them. The CDR3 loop spans 12 amino acids. CDR3 loop: CSVEMGRGRQYF. The CDR3 coding sequence is TGCAGCGTTGAAATGGGGCGGGGGCGGCAGTACTTC.

V and J are TRBV5-5 and TRBJ1-3, with D unclear. From germline, CDR1 is SGHKS and CDR2 YYEKEE (reference sequence). The CDR3 length is 14 residues. Trimming pared 0 bases from V and 2 bases from J, leaving 6 bases between. DNA for the CDR3: TGTGCCAGCAGCTTGGGAGGGACTGGAAACACCATATATTTT. This encodes CASSLGGTGNTIYF.

The chain combines TRBV12-3 or TRBV12-4 with TRBJ2-7; D is unclear. The CDR3 totals 11 residues. Trimming cost V 2 bases and J 7 bases, with 6 bases left between them. CDR3 in DNA: TGTGCCAGCAGTTTACGTTCGGAGCAGTACTTC. Protein: CASSLRSEQYF.

CDR3: CASSVEAVLNTEAFF. DNA of the CDR3: TGTGCCAGCAGCGTAGAAGCGGTTTTGAACACTGAAGCTTTCTTT. This sequence joins TRBV9 and TRBJ1-1; no clear D gene. V was cut by 0 bases and J by 0 bases, with 9 bases left in between. This CDR3 contains 15 residues. Germline loops: CDR1 SGDLS, CDR2 YYNGEE.

The chain recombines TRBV24-1 with TRBJ1-5; D uncertain. The V end was cut by 9 bases, the J end by 4 bases, with 18 bases between. This CDR3 has 15 amino acids. Germline CDR1 reads KGHDR; CDR2 reads SFDVKD. DNA for the CDR3: TGTGCCACCCCCCCTTGGTTACAGAGAAATCAGCCCCAGCATTTT. Translating gives CATPPWLQRNQPQHF.